This TCR beta chain appears in the sequencing data of a study of identical twins. This clonotype came up many times. This CDR3 contains 15 residues. Germline CDR1 reads MDHEN; CDR2 reads SYDVKM. V lost 5 bases to trimming and J lost 4 bases, with 17 bases between them. Each CDR3 protein is one row after TCRdb ran MiXCR on the 5' RACE reads. In the table there are roughly 1,500,000 distinct CDR3 sequences, about 31% of which are singletons. The rearrangement links TRBV28 to TRBJ1-2; D may be TRBD1 (6 bases). The sequenced sample consisted of cord blood. The sequence was obtained from a newborn girl in good health. The CDR3 here is CASSRTGYGTYGYTF. For the CDR3, the DNA is TGTGCCAGCAGTCGTACAGGGTATGGGACCTATGGCTACACCTTC.